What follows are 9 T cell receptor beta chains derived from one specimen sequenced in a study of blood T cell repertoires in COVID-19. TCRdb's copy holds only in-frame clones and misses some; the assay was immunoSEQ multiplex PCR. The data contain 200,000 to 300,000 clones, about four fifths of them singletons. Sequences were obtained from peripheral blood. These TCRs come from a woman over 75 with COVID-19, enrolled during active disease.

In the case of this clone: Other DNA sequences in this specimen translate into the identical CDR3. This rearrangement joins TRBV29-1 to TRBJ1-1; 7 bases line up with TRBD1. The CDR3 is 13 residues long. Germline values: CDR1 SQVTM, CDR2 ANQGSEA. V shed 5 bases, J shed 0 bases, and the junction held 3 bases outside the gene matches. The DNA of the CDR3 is TGCAGCGTTCACAGGGGCATGAACACTGAAGCTTTCTTT. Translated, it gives CSVHRGMNTEAFF.

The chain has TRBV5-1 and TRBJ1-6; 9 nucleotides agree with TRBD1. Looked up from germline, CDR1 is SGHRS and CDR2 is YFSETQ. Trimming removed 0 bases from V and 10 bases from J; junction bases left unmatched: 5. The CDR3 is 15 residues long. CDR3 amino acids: CASSLGGQGDSPLHF. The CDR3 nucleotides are TGCGCCAGCAGCTTGGGGGGACAGGGAGACTCACCCCTCCACTTT.

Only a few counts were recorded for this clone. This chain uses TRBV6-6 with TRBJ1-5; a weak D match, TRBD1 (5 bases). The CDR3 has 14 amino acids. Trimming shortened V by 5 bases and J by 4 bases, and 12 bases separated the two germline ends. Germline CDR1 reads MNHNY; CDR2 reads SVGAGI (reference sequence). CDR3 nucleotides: TGTGCCAGCAGTATCGCGGGGGGTAATCAGCCCCAGCATTTT. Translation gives CASSIAGGNQPQHF.

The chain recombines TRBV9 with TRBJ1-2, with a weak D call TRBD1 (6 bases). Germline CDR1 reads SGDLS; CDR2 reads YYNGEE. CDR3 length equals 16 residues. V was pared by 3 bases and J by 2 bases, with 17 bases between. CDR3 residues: CASSGLPGTRNYGYTF. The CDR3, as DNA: TGTGCCAGCAGCGGCCTCCCCGGGACACGGAACTATGGCTACACCTTC.

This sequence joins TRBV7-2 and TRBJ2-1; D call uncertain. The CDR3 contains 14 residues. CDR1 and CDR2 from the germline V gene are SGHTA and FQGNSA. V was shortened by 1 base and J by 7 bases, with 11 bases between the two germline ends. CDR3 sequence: CASSLDPVRNEQFF. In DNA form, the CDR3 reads TGTGCCAGCAGCTTAGACCCAGTCCGTAATGAGCAGTTCTTC.

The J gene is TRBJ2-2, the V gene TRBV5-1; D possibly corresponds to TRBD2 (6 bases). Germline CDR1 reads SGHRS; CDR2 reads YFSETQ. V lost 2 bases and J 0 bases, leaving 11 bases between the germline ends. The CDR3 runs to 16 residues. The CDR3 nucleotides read TGCGCCAGCAGCTTTCGGAGGGGCTCGAACACCGGGGAGCTGTTTTTT. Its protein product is CASSFRRGSNTGELFF.

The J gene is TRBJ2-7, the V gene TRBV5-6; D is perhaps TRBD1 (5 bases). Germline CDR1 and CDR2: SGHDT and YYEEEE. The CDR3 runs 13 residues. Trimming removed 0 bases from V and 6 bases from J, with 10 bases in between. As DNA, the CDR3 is TGTGCCAGCAGCTTGGGGCAGGGCGCCGAGCAGTACTTC. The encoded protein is CASSLGQGAEQYF.

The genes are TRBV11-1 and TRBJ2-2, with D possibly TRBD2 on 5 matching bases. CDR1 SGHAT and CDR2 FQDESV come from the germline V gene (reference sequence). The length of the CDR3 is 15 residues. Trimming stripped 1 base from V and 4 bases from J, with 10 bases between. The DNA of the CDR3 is TGTGCCAGCAGCTTAGTCTTCGGACTCACCGGGGAGCTGTTTTTT. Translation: CASSLVFGLTGELFF.

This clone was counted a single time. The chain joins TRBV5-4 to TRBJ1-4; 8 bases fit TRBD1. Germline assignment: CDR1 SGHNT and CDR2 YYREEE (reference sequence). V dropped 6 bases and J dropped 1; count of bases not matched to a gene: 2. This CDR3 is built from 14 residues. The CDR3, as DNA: TGTGCCAGCAAAACAGGGGGAACTAATGAAAAACTGTTTTTT. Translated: CASKTGGTNEKLFF.